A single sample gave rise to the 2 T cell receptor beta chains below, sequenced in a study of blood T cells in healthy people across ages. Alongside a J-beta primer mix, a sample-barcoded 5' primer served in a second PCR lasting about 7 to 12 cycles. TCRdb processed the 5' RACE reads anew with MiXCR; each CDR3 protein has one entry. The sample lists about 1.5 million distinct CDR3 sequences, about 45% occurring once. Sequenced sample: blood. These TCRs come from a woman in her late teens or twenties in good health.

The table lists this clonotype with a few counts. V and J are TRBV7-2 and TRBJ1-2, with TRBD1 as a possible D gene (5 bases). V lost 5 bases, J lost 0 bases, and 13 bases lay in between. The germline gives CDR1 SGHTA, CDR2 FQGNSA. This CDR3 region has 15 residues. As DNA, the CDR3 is TGTGCCAGCAGCCGCAGGACAACAGCTAACTATGGCTACACCTTC. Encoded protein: CASSRRTTANYGYTF.

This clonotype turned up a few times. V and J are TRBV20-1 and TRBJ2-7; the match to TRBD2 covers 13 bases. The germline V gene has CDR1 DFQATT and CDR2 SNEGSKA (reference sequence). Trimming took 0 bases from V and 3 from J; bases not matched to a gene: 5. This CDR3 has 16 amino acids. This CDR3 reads CSARDWGLAGIYEQYF. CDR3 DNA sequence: TGCAGTGCTAGAGACTGGGGACTAGCGGGAATCTACGAGCAGTACTTC.